Sequencing of this T cell receptor beta chain was carried out in a study of regulatory T cells in long-lasting Graves disease. Whole-study context: Recently diagnosed Graves' patients had received antithyroid drugs for under 3 months.

This clonotype appeared a few times. Possible read error: a much larger clone is one base away. The authors built TCR beta libraries using iRepertoire HTBI primers and Arm-PCR of CDR3 regions. MiXCR was run by TCRdb on the multiplex PCR reads, yielding one entry per CDR3 protein. The data hold 540,000 or so distinct CDR3 sequences, with about 14% observed a single time. This CDR3 region has 14 residues. Looked up from germline, CDR1 is SEHNR and CDR2 is FQNEAQ (reference sequence). V lost 4 bases and J 10 bases, leaving 19 bases between the germline ends. Sample time point: newly diagnosed GD, antithyroid drugs for less than 3 months. TCR sequences were obtained from RNA taken from PBMCs. This same sample was also part of a study on T cells in Graves' hyperthyroidism and ophthalmopathy. This second report adds: Clinicians diagnosed patients from clinical symptoms, serum thyroxine and TRAb, thyroid ultrasound and orbital computed tomography. A first-round RT-PCR of the TCR CDR3 used the HTBI primer set. In the blood, most expanded thyroid clonotypes above 0.001 appeared as well.

The chain recombines TRBV7-9 with TRBJ1-2; D may be TRBD1 (5 bases). The source material was peripheral blood mononuclear cells (PBMCs), sampled at new diagnosis, from a patient treated with antithyroid drugs. The sequence derives from a man aged 25 to 45 with Graves disease. CDR3 sequence (DNA): TGTGCCAGCAGCTCCCCGGGACTCTTGGGTGACTACACCTTC. This gives the protein CASSSPGLLGDYTF. The full variable domain, completed using reference TRBV7-9 and TRBJ1-2, is DTGVSQNPRHKITKRGQNVTFRCDPISEHNRLYWYRQTLGQGPEFLTYFQNEAQLEKSRLLSDRFSAERPKGSFSTLEIQRTEQGDSAMYLCASSSPGLLGDYTFGSGTRLTVV.